This T cell receptor (beta chain) was found in a study of T cells in Graves' hyperthyroidism and ophthalmopathy (dated by TCRdb to about 2019). For context, the study as a whole: Peripheral blood was sampled at the time of initial diagnosis, prior to any treatment. To identify distinguishing TCR V-J signatures, a discovery cohort of about 95 patients was used, comprising some 43 with Graves' ophthalmopathy and 57 with stable Graves' hyperthyroidism. Whether ophthalmopathy could be predicted prospectively was tested in an independent validation cohort made up of approximately 19 hyperthyroidism patients plus 17 patients who later progressed to ophthalmopathy. For training and testing, the approximately 97 patients in the discovery cohort were randomly divided in a 7:3 ratio. In roughly six Graves' hyperthyroidism patients, the study also compared T-cell repertoires from thyroid tissue with T-cell repertoires from blood. After blood sampling, hyperthyroidism patients were treated with methimazole at a starting dose of 30 mg daily, and ophthalmopathy patients were treated with high-dose intravenous methylprednisolone. The paper describes TCR Vbeta CDR3 sequencing of some 130 peripheral blood samples, made up of roughly 45 ophthalmopathy patients, 70 to 75 hyperthyroidism patients and 17 progressor patients. Study-level results and caveats: In validation, the model predicted progression to ophthalmopathy a median of approximately 6.6 months before onset, with approximately 70% sensitivity and more than 72% specificity. A model built on a 13 V-J signature distinguished ophthalmopathy from stable hyperthyroidism, reaching approximately 89% sensitivity and under 84% specificity in cross-validation and 80%/75% in testing. Most expanded thyroid clonotypes (frequency above 0.001) were also detected in blood, a finding suggesting that blood repertoires may reflect thyroid immune responses. No statistical method was used to fix the sample size in advance, and group allocation was not hidden from the investigators.

Amplification of TCR beta CDR3 regions was carried out from RNA transcripts. For the first round of RT-PCR on the TCR CDR3, the HTBI primer set was used together with the Qiagen OneStep RT-PCR kit. Libraries were constructed in a second round of multiplex PCR, after which size selection and purification were carried out. Sequencing of the libraries was done on an Illumina HiSeq2000 using paired-end 100 bp reads. The authors processed their data as follows. SOAPnuke was used to process the raw data, throwing out any read that contained adapters or uncalled bases, had a mean Phred below 15, or lacked an exact constant-primer or identifier match. COPE v1.2.5 was used to merge the high-quality paired reads, and each unique nucleotide sequence was defined as a clonotype. MiTCR v1.1 was used to align the clonotypes against IMGT TRBV, TRBD and TRBJ reference segments. Analysis was restricted to V-J combinations with a frequency above 0.0001, which covered roughly 99% of repertoires. The TCS score was defined as F50 (clonal expansion) divided by E x V (chaos), with BLOSUM62-based TCRdist calculated between CDR3 peptides within each V-J. Welch's t-statistics and random forest reduced roughly 500 V-J features to about 13, which were used in a naive Bayes classifier (R e1071). TCRdb reran the public reads through fastp at Q25 and MiXCR, keeping productive beta chains. For every CDR3 protein sequence, its rows merge into one entry that carries the most common genes and DNA. The V and J calls were determined by TCRdb, not by the authors. The sample includes some 300,000 distinct CDR3 sequences, with around 19% observed a single time. Under 40% of the sample goes to the ten largest clones.

Ophthalmopathy patients had moderately to severely active disease, with a Clinical Activity Score of 3 or more, a NOSPECS grade of 4 or more, and a disease duration of less than 3 months. Exclusion was applied to patients with uncontrolled infections, other autoimmune diseases, pregnancy or lactation. Diagnoses relied on clinical symptoms, serum thyroxine and TRAb, thyroid ultrasound and orbital computed tomography. PBMCs were separated from over 9 ml of fresh peripheral blood using Ficoll-Paque density gradient centrifugation. Total RNA was extracted using Trizol reagent, and RNA quality was assessed on an Agilent 2100 Bioanalyzer. A few counts support this clonotype. No cognate antigen has been identified for it. Base-call qualities are not available, and no considerably larger clone is one nucleotide away. From cysteine to phenylalanine, the CDR3 is 14 amino acids long. The sequence is cut down to CDR3 DNA, 42 bases in frame from base 1. CDR1 and CDR2, looked up from the germline V gene, are MNHNS and SASEGT. Deletion took 5 bases off V and 3 bases off J, with a span of 12 bases between the germline ends.

What was sequenced was blood. This sequence was found in a man in his forties or fifties with Graves' ophthalmopathy. The rearrangement combines TRBV6-1 with TRBJ2-3; there is no confident call for the D gene. The CDR3 protein sequence reads: CASSLTWNTDTQYF. The DNA sequence follows: TGTGCCAGCAGTTTAACGTGGAATACAGATACGCAGTATTTT.